These 19 T cell receptor beta chains share one sample of origin, sequenced in a study of cytomegalovirus exposure and HLA in healthy donors. PCR was performed using 60 Vbeta and 13 Jbeta primers. Using immunoSEQ multiplex PCR, the repertoire was profiled, and TCRdb retains in-frame clones only, with some absent. Its clone listing holds 40,000 to 45,000 clones. Sequencing was done on a sample of PBMCs. All receptors derive from a man aged 30 to 45 in good health and CMV-seronegative.

The V and J genes are TRBV18 and TRBJ1-3; D is uncertain. The CDR3 totals 17 residues. The V end was cut by 5 bases, the J end by 0 bases, with 17 bases between. Germline lookup yields CDR1 KGHSH and CDR2 LQKENI. For the CDR3, the DNA is TGTGCCAGCTCATCCTCGACACAGTCCATCTCTGGAAACACCATATATTTT. This translates into CASSSSTQSISGNTIYF.

The chain joins TRBV5-4 to TRBJ2-7, with D perhaps matching TRBD2 (6 bases). This CDR3 spans 14 amino acids. CDR1 SGHNT and CDR2 YYREEE come from the germline V gene (reference sequence). V was pared by 3 bases and J by 3 bases, with 13 bases between. CDR3 nucleotide sequence: TGTGCCAGCAGCTCACTAGTCGGGGGCTACGAGCAGTACTTC. Its translation is CASSSLVGGYEQYF. The entire variable domain, with the rest obtained from reference TRBV5-4 and TRBJ2-7, is as follows: ETGVTQSPTHLIKTRGQQVTLRCSSQSGHNTVSWYQQALGQGPQFIFQYYREEENGRGNFPPRFSGLQFPNYSSELNVNALELDDSALYLCASSSLVGGYEQYFGPGTRLTVT.

The chain links TRBV9 to TRBJ2-7; a weak D match, TRBD1 (5 bases). The V gene's germline CDR1 is SGDLS and CDR2 YYNGEE. This CDR3 spans 15 amino acids. The germline V and J ends were trimmed by 4 bases and 4 bases, with 18 bases remaining between them. The CDR3 coding sequence is TGTGCCAGCAGCTCCCACCGGACAAGCTTATACGAGCAGTACTTC. Translation gives CASSSHRTSLYEQYF.

The chain carries TRBV11-2 and TRBJ1-2; the match to TRBD1 covers 10 bases. Germline values: CDR1 SGHAT, CDR2 FQNNGV. The CDR3 has 14 amino acids. J was trimmed by 4 bases and V by 5 bases; bases with no gene match: 4. The CDR3 loop is CASSARTGGYGYTF. CDR3 DNA: TGTGCCAGCAGCGCTCGGACAGGGGGCTATGGCTACACCTTC.

V gene TRBV5-1 combines with J gene TRBJ1-1, with TRBD1 identical over 8 bases. Losses at the gene ends were 0 bases for V and 6 bases for J; bases not matched to a gene: 10. The CDR3 sequence is 16 residues long. CDR1 and CDR2 from the germline V gene are SGHRS and YFSETQ. The DNA of the CDR3 is TGCGCCAGCAGCTTGGCCGGGACAGGACCCGACGCTGAAGCTTTCTTT. It translates to CASSLAGTGPDAEAFF.

The V call is TRBV19, the J call TRBJ2-1; 13 bases align to TRBD2. The CDR3 runs 15 residues. Germline V gene data show CDR1 as LNHDA and CDR2 as SQIVND (reference sequence). The V segment lost 7 bases and the J segment 7 bases; nucleotides outside the gene matches: 7. The CDR3 sequence is CASKILAGGRNEQFF. CDR3 sequence (DNA): TGTGCCAGTAAGATACTAGCGGGAGGGCGGAATGAGCAGTTCTTC.

This chain joins TRBV14 and TRBJ1-2, with D unresolved. The CDR3 has 13 residues. V was pared by 6 bases and J by 2 bases, with 10 bases between. Germline CDR1 SGHDN, CDR2 FVKESK. The CDR3 nucleotides read TGTGCCAGCAGTTCGGAGAACAACTATGGCTACACCTTC. It encodes CASSSENNYGYTF.

This rearrangement joins TRBV10-3 to TRBJ1-5, with D tentatively TRBD1 (6 bases). Germline V gene data show CDR1 as ENHRY and CDR2 as SYGVKD. The CDR3 length is 14 residues. The V end was cut by 10 bases, the J end by 0 bases, with 13 bases between. The CDR3 is CATTGVYSNQPQHF. In DNA, the CDR3 is TGTGCCACGACAGGAGTATATAGCAATCAGCCCCAGCATTTT.

The chain couples TRBV4-3 to TRBJ1-5; D may be TRBD1 (6 bases). V lost 0 bases, J lost 5 bases, and 11 bases lay in between. This CDR3 region has 15 residues. Germline V gene sequence: CDR1 LGHNA, CDR2 YSLEER. For the CDR3, the DNA is TGCGCCAGCAGCCAAGATTGGGCAGGGGATCAGCCCCAGCATTTT. Protein product: CASSQDWAGDQPQHF.

The rearrangement joins TRBV19 to TRBJ2-1; 8 bases are shared with TRBD1. The V gene's germline CDR1 is LNHDA and CDR2 SQIVND (reference sequence). CDR3 length: 15 residues. V gave up 5 bases and J gave up 4 bases; unmatched junction bases: 7. DNA for the CDR3: TGTGCCAGTAGTTCCGGACAGGGACCTTACAATGAGCAGTTCTTC. Translated: CASSSGQGPYNEQFF.

V and J are TRBV5-8 and TRBJ1-2; D is unresolved. The ends were cut back, 4 bases at V and 5 bases at J, with 9 bases in the middle. The CDR3 covers 12 residues. Germline lookup yields CDR1 SGHTS and CDR2 YDEGEE. Here the CDR3 reads CASSSPRYGYTF. CDR3 sequence (DNA): TGTGCCAGCAGCAGCCCGCGATATGGCTACACCTTC.

V usage is TRBV4-1 and J usage is TRBJ2-1; no firm D call. V was cut by 1 base and J by 1 base, with 11 bases left in between. Germline CDR1 MGHRA, CDR2 YSYEKL. CDR3 size: 16 residues. The CDR3 protein is CASSQVNIVSYNEQFF. The DNA for the CDR3 is TGCGCCAGCAGCCAAGTAAATATCGTGTCCTACAATGAGCAGTTCTTC.

The chain links TRBV4-2 to TRBJ2-5; D uncertain. CDR1 is LGHNA and CDR2 is YNFKEQ in the germline V gene. The CDR3 extends over 12 amino acids. Trimming took off 0 bases at V and 5 bases at J, with 4 bases between the two ends. CDR3 in amino acids: CASSQERETQYF. CDR3 nucleotides: TGTGCCAGCAGCCAAGAGCGCGAGACCCAGTACTTC.

The gene calls are TRBV30 and TRBJ2-7; D is unclear. This CDR3 has 13 residues. CDR1 and CDR2 from the germline V gene are GTSNPN and SVGIG (reference sequence). Trimming removed 0 bases at V and 5 bases at J, with 11 bases between. The CDR3, as DNA: TGTGCCTGGAGTGTACTCGTGTCCAACGAGCAGTACTTC. As protein: CAWSVLVSNEQYF.

J is TRBJ2-1 and V is TRBV7-8; 7 bases line up with TRBD2. The CDR3 consists of 15 residues. J gave up 6 bases and V 4 bases, and 9 bases lay outside the gene matches. From germline, CDR1 is SGHVS and CDR2 FQNEAQ. The CDR3 DNA sequence: TGTGCCAGCAGCTCTTCGGGCGGGAGTTTCAATGAGCAGTTCTTC. Translated, it gives CASSSSGGSFNEQFF.

The chain links TRBV29-1 to TRBJ2-1, with 7 bases matching TRBD2. Trimming cost V 6 bases and J 6 bases; bases outside gene matches: 5. This CDR3 region has 12 residues. Germline loops: CDR1 SQVTM, CDR2 ANQGSEA. CDR3 residues: CSVRGEVNEQFF. DNA of the CDR3: TGCAGCGTACGGGGGGAGGTCAATGAGCAGTTCTTC.

This chain joins TRBV6-4 and TRBJ2-1; 10 nucleotides line up with TRBD2. Unmatched junction bases numbered 5, after V lost 4 bases and J lost 5 bases. CDR1 and CDR2 from the germline V gene are MRHNA and SNTAGT. This CDR3 region has 15 residues. The CDR3 DNA follows: TGTGCCAGCAGTGGGAGCGGGGGGGCCCACAATGAGCAGTTCTTC. Its translation is CASSGSGGAHNEQFF.

V is TRBV5-1 and J is TRBJ2-5, with TRBD2 identical over 7 bases. CDR1 and CDR2 (germline): SGHRS, YFSETQ. CDR3 length equals 15 residues. Germline trimming cut 3 bases from V and 2 bases from J; bases unmatched to any gene: 7. In nucleotides, the CDR3 is TGCGCCAGCAGCTGGGCGGGGGAGGGTCAAGAGACCCAGTACTTC. It translates to CASSWAGEGQETQYF.

The gene calls are TRBV19 and TRBJ1-1; the match to TRBD1 covers 8 bases. Germline CDR1 is LNHDA and CDR2 is SQIVND (reference sequence). There are 14 residues in the CDR3. Losses at the gene ends were 8 bases for V and 5 bases for J; bases not matched to a gene: 10. The CDR3 nucleotides are TGTGCCAGTGTTAAGACAGGGGCTAAGACTGAAGCTTTCTTT. This encodes CASVKTGAKTEAFF.